Many counts were recorded for the clone carrying this T cell receptor (beta chain). What it recognizes is unknown. The CDR3 end falls 3 residues outside the read, so it is completed with the germline J gene. This entry comes from a study of T cell clonality in common variable immunodeficiency. Findings and limits, study-wide: Fewer TCRbeta clones were shared among CVID subjects than controls.

V shed 2 bases, J shed 7 bases, and the junction held 5 bases outside the gene matches. The CDR3 is made up of 15 amino acids. Germline CDR1 reads LNHDA; CDR2 reads SQIVND (reference sequence). Data came from immunoSEQ multiplex PCR; TCRdb stores just in-frame clones and leaves some out. The repertoire yields roughly 42,000 clones, none seen only once; the top ten contain about 2.2%. Blood samples were heparinized, about 5 to 9 ml per donor. Material: peripheral blood mononuclear cells. This TCR came from a person aged 18-70 years in good health. The rearrangement links TRBV19 to TRBJ2-1; 10 bases are a match to TRBD2. The sequenced part of the CDR3 DNA is TGTGCCAGTAGTATACTAGCGGGAGCGGGTAATGAG. The encoded protein is CASSILAGAGNE. From start to end, the CDR3 is CASSILAGAGNEQFF.